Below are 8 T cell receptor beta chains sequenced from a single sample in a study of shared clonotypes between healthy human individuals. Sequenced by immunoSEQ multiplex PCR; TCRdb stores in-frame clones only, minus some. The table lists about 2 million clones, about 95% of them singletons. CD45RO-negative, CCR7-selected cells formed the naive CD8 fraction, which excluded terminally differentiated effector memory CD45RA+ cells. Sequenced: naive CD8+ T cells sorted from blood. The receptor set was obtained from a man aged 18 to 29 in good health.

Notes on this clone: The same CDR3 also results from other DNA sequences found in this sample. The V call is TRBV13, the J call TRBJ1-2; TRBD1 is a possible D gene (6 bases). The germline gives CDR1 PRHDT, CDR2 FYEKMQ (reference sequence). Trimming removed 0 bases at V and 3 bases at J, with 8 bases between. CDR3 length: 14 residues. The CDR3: CASSLGTGDYGYTF. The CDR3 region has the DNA TGTGCCAGCAGCTTAGGGACAGGAGACTATGGCTACACCTTC.

CDR3 in DNA: TGTGCCATGGGGATGCCCGCTGAGCAGTTCTTC. It translates to CAMGMPAEQFF. The chain combines TRBV10-3 with TRBJ2-1, with no clear D. Germline V gene data show CDR1 as ENHRY and CDR2 as SYGVKD. This CDR3 has 11 residues. Trimming took off 9 bases at V and 9 bases at J, with 12 bases between the two ends.

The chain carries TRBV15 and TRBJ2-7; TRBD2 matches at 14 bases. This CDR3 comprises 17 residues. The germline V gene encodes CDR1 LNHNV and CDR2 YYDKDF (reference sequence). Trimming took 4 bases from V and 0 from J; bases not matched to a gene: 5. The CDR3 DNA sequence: TGTGCCACCAGCACGTGGACTAGCGGGAGGACCTCCTACGAGCAGTACTTC. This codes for CATSTWTSGRTSYEQYF. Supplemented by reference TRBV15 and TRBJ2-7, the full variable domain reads DAMVIQNPRYQVTQFGKPVTLSCSQTLNHNVMYWYQQKSSQAPKLLFHYYDKDFNNEADTPDNFQSRRPNTSFCFLDIRSPGLGDTAMYLCATSTWTSGRTSYEQYFGPGTRLTVT.

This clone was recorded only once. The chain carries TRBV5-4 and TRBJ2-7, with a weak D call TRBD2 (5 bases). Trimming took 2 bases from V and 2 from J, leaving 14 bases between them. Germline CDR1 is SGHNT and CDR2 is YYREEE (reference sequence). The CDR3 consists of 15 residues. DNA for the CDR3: TGTGCCAGCAGCTTCTCGGGAACGAACGCCTACGAGCAGTACTTC. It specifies CASSFSGTNAYEQYF.

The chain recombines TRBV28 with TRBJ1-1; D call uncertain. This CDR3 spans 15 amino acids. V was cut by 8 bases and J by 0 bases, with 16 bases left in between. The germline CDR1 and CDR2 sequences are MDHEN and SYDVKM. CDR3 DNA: TGTGCCAGCTCTATTCGGGGTCCCATGAACACTGAAGCTTTCTTT. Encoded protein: CASSIRGPMNTEAFF.

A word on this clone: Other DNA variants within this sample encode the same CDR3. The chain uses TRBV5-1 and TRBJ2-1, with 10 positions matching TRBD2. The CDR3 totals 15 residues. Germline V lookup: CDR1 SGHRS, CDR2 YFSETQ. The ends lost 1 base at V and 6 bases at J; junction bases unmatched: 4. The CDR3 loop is CASSLRLAGANEQFF. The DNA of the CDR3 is TGCGCCAGCAGCTTGCGGCTAGCGGGGGCCAATGAGCAGTTCTTC.

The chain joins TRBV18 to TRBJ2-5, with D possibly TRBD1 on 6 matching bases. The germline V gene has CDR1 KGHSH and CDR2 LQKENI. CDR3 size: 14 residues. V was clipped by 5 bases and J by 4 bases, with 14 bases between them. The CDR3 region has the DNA TGTGCCAGCTCAAGTCAGGGGCTGGGAGAGACCCAGTACTTC. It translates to CASSSQGLGETQYF.

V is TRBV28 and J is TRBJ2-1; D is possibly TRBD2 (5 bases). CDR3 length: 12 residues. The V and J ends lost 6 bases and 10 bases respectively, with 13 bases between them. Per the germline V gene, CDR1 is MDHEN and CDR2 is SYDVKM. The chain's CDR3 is CASSTPSIEQFF. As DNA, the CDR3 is TGTGCCAGCAGCACGCCTAGCATCGAGCAGTTCTTC.